These T cell receptor beta chains were read from a single sample in a study of CD8+ T cells in alopecia areata. Clones were sequenced by immunoSEQ multiplex PCR, and TCRdb holds only the in-frame ones, with some missing. The top ten clones hold more than 25% of a sample with approximately 54,000 clones, around 96% of them seen once. The specimen was CD8+ T cells sorted from blood, collected at week 0. Receptor source: a human donor with alopecia areata. The CDR3 runs from the conserved cysteine through the conserved F or W. The D gene is left open where the match is weak. Rows give clone size only sometimes, using once, few, many, or a class for an expanded clone.

size,J,V,D,DNA,CDR3
-,TRBJ2-1,TRBV29-1,TRBD1,TGCAGCGTTGAAACCGGCTTTATCATCGGGACAGGAGGCAATGAGCAGTTCTTC,CSVETGFIIGTGGNEQFF
-,TRBJ2-1,TRBV6-5,TRBD2,TGTGCCAGCAGTTACGCGGGGGGCTGGAATGAGCAGTTCTTC,CASSYAGGWNEQFF
-,TRBJ2-5,TRBV7-2,TRBD2,TGTGCCAGCAGCTTTGGCGGGGGGGCCTTGGAGACCCAGTACTTC,CASSFGGGALETQYF
-,TRBJ2-5,TRBV27,TRBD1,TGTGCCAGCAGTTTTGGACAGGCTGAGACCCAGTACTTC,CASSFGQAETQYF
-,TRBJ1-2,TRBV19,-,TGTGCCAGTAGTGGGGCCCGGTATGGCTACACCTTC,CASSGARYGYTF
-,TRBJ2-2,TRBV11-2,TRBD1,TGTGCCAGCAGCTTAGGCGGGACAGGGGTCACCGGGGAGCTGTTTTTT,CASSLGGTGVTGELFF
-,TRBJ1-6,TRBV27,-,TGTGCCAGCAGTAGTAAGGGGATGAATTCACCCCTCCACTTT,CASSSKGMNSPLHF
-,TRBJ1-1,TRBV29-1,-,TGCAGCGTTGACAGGAACACTGAAGCTTTCTTT,CSVDRNTEAFF
once,TRBJ2-7,TRBV7-6,-,TGTGCCAGCAGCTCAATGACAGCCTCCTACGAGCAGTACTTC,CASSSMTASYEQYF
-,TRBJ2-1,TRBV5-4,-,TGTGCCAGCAGCTTCAACGGGGGCAATGAGCAGTTCTTC,CASSFNGGNEQFF
-,TRBJ2-2,TRBV6-1,-,TGTGCCAGCAGTGAAGCCCCGGAATCCGGGGAGCTGTTTTTT,CASSEAPESGELFF
-,TRBJ2-5,TRBV7-9,TRBD1,TGTGCCAGCAGCTTCGACAGGGGGTTTGGAGAGACCCAGTACTTC,CASSFDRGFGETQYF
-,TRBJ2-3,TRBV27,TRBD2,TGTGCCAGCAGTTTATATTCGCTCCTAGCGGGGAGCAGCACAGATACGCAGTATTTT,CASSLYSLLAGSSTDTQYF
-,TRBJ2-1,TRBV6-5,-,TGTGCCAGCAGTTACGCTGGCAATGAGCAGTTCTTC,CASSYAGNEQFF
-,TRBJ2-1,TRBV23-1,-,TGCGCCAGCAGTCAATGGGGGGCCCCAACGGAGCAGTTCTTC,CASSQWGAPTEQFF
-,TRBJ2-7,TRBV29-1,-,TGCAGCGTTGAAGATGGATCTAGAGGCTCCTACGAGCAGTACTTC,CSVEDGSRGSYEQYF
-,TRBJ2-7,TRBV10-3,TRBD1,TGTGCCATCAGTGAGCGGATACCGGGACAGGGGGATTACGAGCAGTACTTC,CAISERIPGQGDYEQYF
few,TRBJ2-1,TRBV4-1,-,TGCGCCAGCAGCCAAGTGAACACAGCCCCCTATGAGCAGTTCTTC,CASSQVNTAPYEQFF
-,TRBJ2-5,TRBV2,-,TGTGCCAGCAGTGAAGCGCTCTCGGGGGGCGGTCAAGAGACCCAGTACTTC,CASSEALSGGGQETQYF
-,TRBJ2-5,TRBV25-1,-,TGTGCCAGCAGTGAATTAGGGCAGGGAAGGGCCCAGTACTTC,CASSELGQGRAQYF
-,TRBJ2-1,TRBV29-1,TRBD2,TGCAGCGTCCCCAGGCCCCTAGCGGGGCATGAGCAGTTCTTC,CSVPRPLAGHEQFF
-,TRBJ2-7,TRBV4-1,-,TGCGCCAGCAGCCGAGAGACAGAAACCTACGAGCAGTACTTC,CASSRETETYEQYF
-,TRBJ2-7,TRBV6-5,-,TGTGCCAGCAGCCGGCCGGGTCTCGAGCAGTACTTC,CASSRPGLEQYF
-,TRBJ2-1,TRBV7-6,TRBD2,TGTGCCAGCAGCTCCGGACTAGCCGAGCAGTTCTTC,CASSSGLAEQFF
-,TRBJ1-5,TRBV5-1,-,TGCGCCAGCAGGTCGGACACTAATCAGCCCCAGCATTTT,CASRSDTNQPQHF
-,TRBJ2-2,TRBV7-6,TRBD2,TGTGCCAGCACCTTTAGCGGGGGAATCGGGGAGCTGTTTTTT,CASTFSGGIGELFF
-,TRBJ2-6,TRBV6-5,TRBD1,TGTGCCAGCAGTTTCACAGGGGTTGGGGCCAACGTCCTGACTTTC,CASSFTGVGANVLTF